The 30 T cell receptor beta chains below were found in one sample sequenced in a study of shared clonotypes between healthy human individuals. Naive CD8 cells were CD45RO-negative, positively selected for CCR7, excluding terminally differentiated effector memory CD45RA+ cells. Sequenced by immunoSEQ multiplex PCR; TCRdb stores in-frame clones only, minus some. The sample has about 1,800,000 clones, roughly 94% seen once. The sequenced material came from naive CD8+ T cells sorted from blood. These receptors were collected from a young man in good health.

This clone was detected only a few times. This chain connects TRBV5-1 to TRBJ1-1; D unclear. Germline CDR1 and CDR2: SGHRS and YFSETQ. This CDR3 has 13 amino acids. V was trimmed by 0 bases and J by 4 bases, leaving 7 bases between them. Here the CDR3 DNA reads TGCGCCAGCAGCTTGGAGGGTCCCACTGAAGCTTTCTTT. Amino acid sequence: CASSLEGPTEAFF.

This clone appeared a few times. The V gene is TRBV9, the J gene TRBJ1-5; D is ambiguous. CDR1 is SGDLS, CDR2 YYNGEE, per germline. This CDR3 is built from 15 residues. V gave up 0 bases and J gave up 5 bases, with 12 bases separating them. The CDR3 loop reads CASSVDGSGDQPQHF. CDR3 nucleotide sequence: TGTGCCAGCAGCGTAGACGGGTCAGGAGATCAGCCCCAGCATTTT.

V usage is TRBV6-5 and J usage is TRBJ2-3, with D possibly being TRBD2 (6 bases). This CDR3 spans 14 amino acids. The V end lost 0 bases, the J end lost 5 bases, and 9 bases lay between the germline ends. The germline V gene encodes CDR1 MNHEY and CDR2 SVGAGI. In DNA, the CDR3 is TGTGCCAGCAGTTACTCAGGGACTTTAGATACGCAGTATTTT. Its translation is CASSYSGTLDTQYF.

The V and J genes are TRBV25-1 and TRBJ1-2; 7 nucleotides agree with TRBD1. Germline lookup yields CDR1 MGHDK and CDR2 SYGVNS. Trimming cost V 1 base and J 2 bases; bases outside gene matches: 1. This CDR3 is built from 14 residues. CDR3 sequence (DNA): TGTGCCAGCAGTGAATGGGGACAGAACTATGGCTACACCTTC. Its translation is CASSEWGQNYGYTF.

The J gene is TRBJ2-1, the V gene TRBV7-9; 10 bases fit TRBD2. The CDR3 has 16 residues. Germline V lookup: CDR1 SEHNR, CDR2 FQNEAQ (reference sequence). V lost 5 bases to trimming and J lost 7 bases; unmatched junction nucleotides: 11. In DNA form, the CDR3 reads TGTGCCAGCAGCAGAGCAGCGGGAGGGTCGTGGAATGAGCAGTTCTTC. Encoded protein: CASSRAAGGSWNEQFF.

The J gene is TRBJ2-5, the V gene TRBV29-1; D may be TRBD2 (6 bases). This CDR3 region has 16 residues. Trimming took off 8 bases at V and 2 bases at J, with 24 bases between the two ends. The germline gives CDR1 SQVTM, CDR2 ANQGSEA. The CDR3 loop reads CSLRYPQGRLQETQYF. The DNA for the CDR3 is TGCAGCCTTAGGTACCCCCAAGGGAGGCTACAAGAGACCCAGTACTTC.

The rearrangement uses TRBV7-3 and TRBJ2-3, with 10 bases fitting TRBD2. The CDR3 consists of 18 residues. The V gene end was trimmed by 5 bases and the J gene end by 5 bases; junction bases not matched to a gene: 16. CDR1 and CDR2 (germline): SGHTA, FQGTGA. CDR3 DNA sequence: TGTGCCAGCAGCCCAATCCTCGGCACTAGCGGGGAGGAAGATACGCAGTATTTT. The encoded protein is CASSPILGTSGEEDTQYF.

J is TRBJ2-3 and V is TRBV9; 13 nucleotides align to TRBD2. The CDR3 extends over 17 amino acids. J was trimmed by 2 bases and V by 3 bases; bases with no gene match: 6. The V gene's germline CDR1 is SGDLS and CDR2 YYNGEE. CDR3 sequence reads: CASSERTSGGLTDTQYF. Here the CDR3 DNA reads TGTGCCAGCAGCGAGCGGACTAGCGGGGGACTCACAGATACGCAGTATTTT.

This chain joins TRBV7-8 and TRBJ2-7, with 9 bases identical to TRBD1. The CDR3 runs 16 residues. J gave up 2 bases and V 5 bases, and 10 bases lay outside the gene matches. Germline V CDR1 and CDR2: SGHVS, FQNEAQ. The CDR3 loop reads CASSQGRGTGTYEQYF. CDR3 nucleotides: TGTGCCAGCAGCCAGGGCAGGGGGACAGGGACCTACGAGCAGTACTTC.

This clone was recorded only once. The same CDR3 arises from other DNA sequences in this sample as well. CDR3 coding DNA: TGTGCCAGCAGTGAAGCGGGGACAGGGGTCTACGAGCAGTACTTC. It translates to CASSEAGTGVYEQYF. The chain joins TRBV6-1 to TRBJ2-7, with 10 nucleotides matching TRBD1. Germline CDR1 is MNHNS and CDR2 is SASEGT. V was clipped by 0 bases and J by 3 bases; unmatched bases: 2. The CDR3 loop spans 15 amino acids.

The rearrangement joins TRBV7-9 to TRBJ2-1; D is ambiguous. V lost 6 bases and J 3 bases, leaving 18 bases between the germline ends. Germline CDR1 is SEHNR and CDR2 is FQNEAQ (reference sequence). CDR3 length: 16 amino acids. Here the CDR3 DNA reads TGTGCCAGCAGGTTTCCGATTGCTGCAGACTACAATGAGCAGTTCTTC. Its protein is CASRFPIAADYNEQFF.

Comment on this clone: Distinct nucleotide sequences in the sample also encode this CDR3. This chain connects TRBV5-4 to TRBJ2-7; D might be TRBD2 (6 bases). Looked up from germline, CDR1 is SGHNT and CDR2 is YYREEE (reference sequence). The CDR3 sequence is 15 residues long. V was shortened by 2 bases and J by 0 bases, with 12 bases between the two germline ends. CDR3 coding DNA: TGTGCCAGCAGCTTAGGGCGGGGCGCCTCCTACGAGCAGTACTTC. Its translation is CASSLGRGASYEQYF.

About this clone itself: This sample also contains other DNA sequences that code for the same CDR3. This chain joins TRBV30 and TRBJ2-1; 11 positions agree with TRBD2. The CDR3 is made up of 15 amino acids. Germline lookup yields CDR1 GTSNPN and CDR2 SVGIG (reference sequence). With V trimmed by 2 bases and J by 2 bases, 2 bases remained unmatched. CDR3 in DNA: TGTGCCTGGAGTCTAGCGGGGGGCCCCTACAATGAGCAGTTCTTC. Protein sequence: CAWSLAGGPYNEQFF.

The chain carries TRBV4-3 and TRBJ2-7, with 7 bases that match TRBD2. The CDR3 length is 16 residues. The junction had 9 bases not matched to a gene; V was cut back by 1 base and J by 3 bases. Germline lookup yields CDR1 LGHNA and CDR2 YSLEER. The CDR3 protein is CASSQGWPSGLYEQYF. The CDR3 DNA sequence: TGCGCCAGCAGCCAAGGGTGGCCTAGCGGTCTCTACGAGCAGTACTTC.

The chain employs TRBV9 and TRBJ2-3, with TRBD1 matching 7 bases. J lost 3 bases, V lost 2 bases, and 3 bases had no gene match. CDR1 is SGDLS, CDR2 YYNGEE, per germline. The CDR3 length is 14 residues. The CDR3 loop is CASSVTGITDTQYF. The CDR3 bases are TGTGCCAGCAGCGTGACAGGGATAACAGATACGCAGTATTTT.

The chain carries TRBV6-6 and TRBJ2-1; D ambiguous. V lost 2 bases, J lost 10 bases, and 6 bases lay in between. This CDR3 region has 11 residues. Germline CDR1 MNHNY, CDR2 SVGAGI (reference sequence). The CDR3, as DNA: TGTGCCAGCAGTTACATGGGGGAGCAGTTCTTC. Amino acids: CASSYMGEQFF.

This chain joins TRBV7-9 and TRBJ2-2, with 8 bases identical to TRBD1. The CDR3 is made up of 15 amino acids. The V gene's germline CDR1 is SEHNR and CDR2 FQNEAQ (reference sequence). The V gene end was trimmed by 2 bases and the J gene end by 3 bases; junction bases not matched to a gene: 2. CDR3 sequence: CASSLQGAYTGELFF. Written as DNA, the CDR3 is TGTGCCAGCAGCTTACAGGGGGCGTACACCGGGGAGCTGTTTTTT.

This clone was found once. The chain links TRBV5-8 to TRBJ1-3; weak D call: TRBD1 (5 bases). Trimming removed 3 bases at V and 4 bases at J, with 11 bases between. The CDR3 has 14 amino acids. The germline V gene encodes CDR1 SGHTS and CDR2 YDEGEE. For the CDR3, the DNA is TGTGCCAGCAGCTACGGGAGGGGCGGAAACACCATATATTTT. It yields the protein CASSYGRGGNTIYF.

V and J are TRBV7-2 and TRBJ2-7, with a weak D call TRBD1 (5 bases). Germline assignment: CDR1 SGHTA and CDR2 FQGNSA. With 1 base removed from V and 5 bases from J, the gap between germline ends came to 9 bases. The CDR3 contains 13 residues. Written as DNA, the CDR3 is TGTGCCAGCAGCTTAGGGACATCCAACGAGCAGTACTTC. This translates into CASSLGTSNEQYF.

This clone was picked up one time. V usage is TRBV27 and J usage is TRBJ1-2; TRBD1 might be the D (5 bases). The CDR3 consists of 14 residues. Germline assignment: CDR1 MNHEY and CDR2 SMNVEV (reference sequence). V shed 6 bases and J shed 1 base, with 12 bases lying between them. The DNA for the CDR3 is TGTGCCAGCAGCCCCTGGGGCGATAACTATGGCTACACCTTC. It encodes CASSPWGDNYGYTF.

Remarks on this clone: Other DNA variants within this sample encode the same CDR3. The chain has TRBV6-6 and TRBJ2-7, with D possibly being TRBD1 (5 bases). Deletions cut 0 bases from V and 4 bases from J, with 7 bases between. Germline V lookup: CDR1 MNHNY, CDR2 SVGAGI (reference sequence). The length of the CDR3 is 13 residues. In DNA form, the CDR3 reads TGTGCCAGCAGTTACTCGCAGGGTTACGAGCAGTACTTC. Translation: CASSYSQGYEQYF.

This chain joins TRBV4-1 and TRBJ1-1, with TRBD1 matching 7 bases. The CDR3 covers 16 residues. Trimming cost V 5 bases and J 4 bases; bases outside gene matches: 13. CDR1 is MGHRA, CDR2 YSYEKL, per germline. The CDR3 reads CASSSSTQGMGTEAFF. For the CDR3, the DNA is TGCGCCAGCAGCTCGTCAACACAGGGGATGGGCACTGAAGCTTTCTTT.

V is TRBV6-5 and J is TRBJ1-1, with D possibly TRBD1 on 5 matching bases. Germline V gives CDR1 MNHEY, CDR2 SVGAGI. Deletions cut 2 bases from V and 4 bases from J, with 8 bases between. This CDR3 has 13 amino acids. This CDR3 is CASSYTQGTEAFF. DNA for the CDR3: TGTGCCAGCAGTTACACCCAGGGCACTGAAGCTTTCTTT.

The chain links TRBV27 to TRBJ2-1; D uncertain. This CDR3 spans 13 amino acids. Germline CDR1 reads MNHEY; CDR2 reads SMNVEV (reference sequence). The V end was cut by 2 bases, the J end by 13 bases, with 15 bases between. The CDR3 loop reads CASSLGSPFPQFF. Here the CDR3 DNA reads TGTGCCAGCAGTTTAGGCAGCCCGTTTCCCCAGTTCTTC.

The chain carries TRBV7-9 and TRBJ2-2; possibly TRBD2 for D (5 bases). The germline V gene has CDR1 SEHNR and CDR2 FQNEAQ (reference sequence). V was cut by 8 bases and J by 5 bases, with 9 bases left in between. The CDR3 spans 12 residues. Here the CDR3 reads CASLGRTGELFF. CDR3 coding DNA: TGTGCCAGCCTGGGGAGAACCGGGGAGCTGTTTTTT.

This CDR3 is CASRDDSYEQYF. CDR3 nucleotides: TGTGCCAGCAGAGACGACTCCTACGAGCAGTACTTC. The chain has TRBV6-6 and TRBJ2-7; D uncertain. Germline lookup yields CDR1 MNHNY and CDR2 SVGAGI (reference sequence). Trimming took off 6 bases at V and 0 bases at J, with 6 bases between the two ends. CDR3 length: 12 amino acids.

V usage is TRBV2 and J usage is TRBJ1-5; no clear D gene. V gave up 2 bases and J gave up 5 bases, with 10 bases separating them. CDR3 size: 14 residues. Germline V gene lookup returns CDR1 SNHLY and CDR2 FYNNEI. CDR3 sequence (DNA): TGTGCCAGCAGTGAATGGGCCGCCGATCAGCCCCAGCATTTT. As protein: CASSEWAADQPQHF.

CDR3 sequence reads: CASSLHLPPDTQYF. Written as DNA, the CDR3 is TGTGCCAGCAGCTTACATCTCCCTCCCGATACGCAGTATTTT. The chain links TRBV11-2 to TRBJ2-3; D is uncertain. Trimming shortened V by 2 bases and J by 6 bases, and 12 bases separated the two germline ends. CDR3 size: 14 residues. In germline, CDR1 is SGHAT, CDR2 FQNNGV.

The chain recombines TRBV27 with TRBJ2-2; perhaps TRBD1 as D (6 bases). The CDR3 is made up of 16 amino acids. V was trimmed by 6 bases and J by 6 bases, leaving 20 bases between them. Germline-derived CDR1 and CDR2 are MNHEY and SMNVEV (reference sequence). This CDR3 is CASSLGPGAESGELFF. CDR3 in DNA: TGTGCCAGCAGCCTAGGGCCAGGGGCTGAGTCCGGGGAGCTGTTTTTT.

CDR3 nucleotide sequence: TGTGCCAGCAGTTACATAGGGGCAACTAATGAAAAACTGTTTTTT. As protein: CASSYIGATNEKLFF. The rearrangement links TRBV6-5 to TRBJ1-4, with a possible D match to TRBD1 (5 bases). CDR3 size: 15 residues. Trimming pared 2 bases from V and 0 bases from J, leaving 7 bases between. CDR1 is MNHEY and CDR2 is SVGAGI in the germline V gene.